Shown below are 8 T cell receptor beta chains from a single sample sequenced in a study of chemoradiotherapy in HPV16-positive cancers. Using immunoSEQ multiplex PCR, the repertoire was profiled, and TCRdb retains in-frame clones only, with some absent. The table has 15,000 to 20,000 clones, more than 75% seen once. The source was blood, collected from a patient who underwent chemoradiotherapy. The receptors here all came from a human donor with HPV-associated anogenital cancer.

The CDR3 DNA sequence: TGTGCCAGCAGCTTAACGGCAGGGGCAAATCAGCCCCAGCATTTT. Protein sequence: CASSLTAGANQPQHF. V gene TRBV7-2 combines with J gene TRBJ1-5, with D possibly being TRBD1 (6 bases). The length of the CDR3 is 15 residues. V dropped 2 bases and J dropped 4 bases, with 12 bases sitting between them. Per germline, CDR1 SGHTA and CDR2 FQGNSA.

This clone was recorded only once. The rearrangement links TRBV18 to TRBJ1-2; TRBD1 aligns across 7 bases. The CDR3 runs 13 residues. Germline values: CDR1 KGHSH, CDR2 LQKENI. The junction had 8 bases not matched to a gene; V was cut back by 8 bases and J by 5 bases. The CDR3 DNA sequence: TGTGCCAGCACATTTGACAGGGATTATGGCTACACCTTC. Its protein product is CASTFDRDYGYTF.

V and J are TRBV14 and TRBJ2-6; D uncertain. Germline CDR1 SGHDN, CDR2 FVKESK. CDR3 size: 15 residues. The germline V and J ends were trimmed by 4 bases and 2 bases, with 9 bases remaining between them. The CDR3 protein is CASSPFDAGANVLTF. CDR3 bases: TGTGCCAGCAGCCCGTTCGATGCTGGGGCCAACGTCCTGACTTTC.

This sequence joins TRBV14 and TRBJ2-7; maybe TRBD1 (5 bases). Between the trimmed V and J ends, which lost 4 bases and 8 bases, there was a span of 12 bases. The germline CDR1 and CDR2 sequences are SGHDN and FVKESK. CDR3 length: 12 residues. The chain's CDR3 is CASSRDSIKQYF. The CDR3 DNA reads TGTGCCAGCAGCCGCGACAGCATCAAGCAGTACTTC.

This chain connects TRBV10-3 to TRBJ2-3; the D is unclear. V was trimmed by 4 bases and J by 4 bases, leaving 12 bases between them. Germline lookup yields CDR1 ENHRY and CDR2 SYGVKD. The length of the CDR3 is 14 residues. The CDR3 DNA reads TGTGCCATCAGTGGCCCTGAAGACCCAGATACGCAGTATTTT. Protein product: CAISGPEDPDTQYF.

The rearrangement joins TRBV5-3 to TRBJ1-1; D is perhaps TRBD1 (6 bases). TRBV5-3 counts as an open reading frame of uncertain function. Trimming cost V 1 base and J 8 bases, with 9 bases left between them. This CDR3 is 12 amino acids long. The DNA of the CDR3 is TGTGCCAGAAGCTTGCGCACAGGGGAAGCTTTCTTT. Translated: CARSLRTGEAFF.

The chain joins TRBV19 to TRBJ2-2, with D perhaps matching TRBD1 (5 bases). CDR1 is LNHDA and CDR2 is SQIVND in the germline V gene (reference sequence). V dropped 0 bases and J dropped 6 bases, with 14 bases sitting between them. This CDR3 spans 16 amino acids. CDR3 bases: TGTGCCAGTAGTATAGAGAGTGGCAGGGTGGCCGGGGAGCTGTTTTTT. It is translated as CASSIESGRVAGELFF.

V is TRBV4-2 and J is TRBJ2-3, with D perhaps given as TRBD1 or TRBD2 (5 bases each). CDR1 LGHNA and CDR2 YNFKEQ come from the germline V gene. V lost 3 bases and J lost 14, with 27 bases in between. The CDR3 contains 16 residues. The CDR3 reads CASSQELAGDARPPYF. CDR3 nucleotide sequence: TGTGCCAGCAGCCAGGAATTAGCTGGGGACGCCCGCCCCCCGTATTTT.